This T cell receptor (beta chain) was found in a study of cytomegalovirus exposure and HLA in healthy donors. Note on this clone: The antigen remains unidentified.

The PCR employed 60 Vbeta primers together with 13 Jbeta primers. Method: immunoSEQ multiplex PCR; TCRdb's copy keeps in-frame clones and lacks some. Of some 140,000 clones listed, roughly 9.6% were seen once; the top ten hold 6.5% to 9%. The CDR3 is 12 residues long. V gave up 8 bases and J gave up 4 bases, with 11 bases separating them. Per the germline V gene, CDR1 is MNHEY and CDR2 is SVGAGI. Study-wide points: Researchers counted over 150 TCR beta chains as cytomegalovirus-associated.

The receptor comes from a woman between 35 and 50 years old in good health and CMV-seropositive. The V gene is TRBV6-5, the J gene TRBJ1-1; no reliable D call. Input material: PBMCs. The CDR3 is CASHDRGTEAFF. In nucleotides, the CDR3 is TGTGCCAGCCACGACCGGGGCACTGAAGCTTTCTTT.